One sample yielded the 24 T cell receptor beta chains listed below, sequenced in a study of cytomegalovirus exposure and HLA in healthy donors. The primer mix had 60 Vbeta and 13 Jbeta primers. Sequencing was performed with immunoSEQ multiplex PCR; in TCRdb, only in-frame clones are kept and a portion is missing. There are around 150,000 clones in the sample; 80% occur only once, and 6.5% to 7% lies in the top ten. Sequencing was done on a sample of PBMCs. These receptors originate from a man aged 35 to 55 in good health and CMV-seropositive.

This chain links TRBV5-4 with TRBJ1-2, with a tentative D call TRBD1 (6 bases). The V and J ends lost 2 bases and 7 bases respectively, with 24 bases between them. This CDR3 is built from 17 residues. Germline values: CDR1 SGHNT, CDR2 YYREEE (reference sequence). The CDR3 protein is CASSLGRVVTGLSGYTF. CDR3 in DNA: TGTGCCAGCAGCTTAGGGCGGGTTGTGACAGGTCTTTCTGGCTACACCTTC.

This chain connects TRBV5-6 to TRBJ2-7; D unresolved. Germline V gene data show CDR1 as SGHDT and CDR2 as YYEEEE. This CDR3 has 13 residues. V lost 2 bases to trimming and J lost 10 bases, with 16 bases between them. For the CDR3, the DNA is TGTGCCAGCAGCTTTACCCCGCCGAGCCCCCAGTACTTC. Translation gives CASSFTPPSPQYF. The full variable domain, rest sourced from reference TRBV5-6 and TRBJ2-7, is DAGVTQSPTHLIKTRGQQVTLRCSPKSGHDTVSWYQQALGQGPQFIFQYYEEEERQRGNFPDRFSGHQFPNYSSELNVNALLLGDSALYLCASSFTPPSPQYFGPGTRLTVT.

The CDR3 sequence: CASSYSTQGSEQYF. As DNA, the CDR3 is TGTGCCAGCAGTTACTCTACACAGGGCTCCGAGCAGTACTTC. The rearrangement links TRBV6-5 to TRBJ2-7; TRBD1 is a possible D gene (6 bases). CDR3 length: 14 residues. Germline CDR1 is MNHEY and CDR2 is SVGAGI. V shed 0 bases and J shed 6 bases, with 12 bases lying between them.

This clone came up once. V is TRBV5-6 and J is TRBJ2-5; D is possibly TRBD2 (7 bases). The ends were cut back, 4 bases at V and 5 bases at J, with 21 bases in the middle. This CDR3 region has 16 residues. Germline lookup yields CDR1 SGHDT and CDR2 YYEEEE. Here the CDR3 reads CASSPWAGAVLETQYF. DNA of the CDR3: TGTGCCAGCAGCCCATGGGCGGGGGCGGTGTTGGAGACCCAGTACTTC.

The chain employs TRBV7-2 and TRBJ1-5; D unresolved. This CDR3 comprises 12 residues. Germline V gene lookup returns CDR1 SGHTA and CDR2 FQGNSA. Trimming pared 3 bases from V and 6 bases from J, leaving 6 bases between. CDR3 sequence reads: CASSFPGQPQHF. The CDR3 DNA is TGTGCCAGCAGCTTCCCGGGTCAGCCCCAGCATTTT.

The J gene is TRBJ2-1, the V gene TRBV11-3; 9 bases fit TRBD1. This CDR3 has 15 amino acids. The trim removed 7 bases at V and 16 bases at J, leaving 20 bases unmatched. The V gene's germline CDR1 is SGHNT and CDR2 YENEEA. CDR3 bases: TGTGCCAGCATCCCCTCGTGGGAGTGGGGACAGGGTGATTTCTTC. Translation gives CASIPSWEWGQGDFF.

The rearrangement links TRBV5-4 to TRBJ1-1; D remains unclear. This CDR3 is 14 amino acids long. Per the germline V gene, CDR1 is SGHNT and CDR2 is YYREEE (reference sequence). The V and J ends lost 5 bases and 1 base respectively, with 12 bases between them. CDR3: CASRRNRGNTEAFF. The CDR3 DNA reads as TGTGCCAGCAGGCGAAACCGGGGGAACACTGAAGCTTTCTTT.

This sequence joins TRBV19 and TRBJ1-5, with TRBD1 as a possible D gene (5 bases). Trimming cost V 2 bases and J 7 bases, with 12 bases left between them. CDR1 and CDR2 (germline): LNHDA, SQIVND (reference sequence). This CDR3 region has 14 residues. For the CDR3, the DNA is TGTGCCAGTAGTATAAAGGGGTTCGGGCAGCCCCAGCATTTT. It specifies CASSIKGFGQPQHF.

This chain joins TRBV6-1 and TRBJ1-5; 8 bases map to TRBD1. This CDR3 comprises 15 residues. The germline gives CDR1 MNHNS, CDR2 SASEGT. V shed 2 bases and J 2 bases; nucleotides not matched to a gene: 2. The CDR3, as DNA: TGTGCCAGCAGTGAACCGGACAGGGGCAATCAGCCCCAGCATTTT. This codes for CASSEPDRGNQPQHF.

V gene TRBV27 combines with J gene TRBJ2-1, with a weak D call TRBD2 (6 bases). Trimming shortened V by 2 bases and J by 5 bases, and 13 bases separated the two germline ends. This CDR3 contains 15 residues. CDR1 is MNHEY and CDR2 is SMNVEV in the germline V gene (reference sequence). The CDR3 protein is CASSLEGLKHNEQFF. The CDR3 region has the DNA TGTGCCAGCAGTTTAGAGGGACTCAAACACAATGAGCAGTTCTTC.

This chain uses TRBV18 with TRBJ1-2, with D maybe TRBD1 (6 bases). V gave up 3 bases and J gave up 3 bases, with 26 bases separating them. The length of the CDR3 is 19 residues. Germline V CDR1 and CDR2: KGHSH, LQKENI. This CDR3 is CASSPFTVQGSFGDYGYTF. The CDR3 coding sequence is TGTGCCAGCTCACCGTTTACCGTACAGGGATCCTTCGGTGACTATGGCTACACCTTC. The whole variable domain, remainder taken from reference TRBV18 and TRBJ1-2, is NAGVMQNPRHLVRRRGQEARLRCSPMKGHSHVYWYRQLPEEGLKFMVYLQKENIIDESGMPKERFSAEFPKEGPSILRIQQVVRGDSAAYFCASSPFTVQGSFGDYGYTFGSGTRLTVV.

The chain recombines TRBV7-9 with TRBJ1-1, with a weak D call TRBD1 (6 bases). The CDR3 consists of 12 residues. V was shortened by 11 bases and J by 7 bases, with 17 bases between the two germline ends. CDR1 and CDR2 from the germline V gene are SEHNR and FQNEAQ (reference sequence). The CDR3 region is CAGGQSPREAFF. The CDR3, as DNA: TGTGCCGGTGGACAGTCACCACGTGAAGCTTTCTTT.

A single count supports this clone. The CDR3 protein is CASSLQDYGYTF. As DNA, the CDR3 is TGTGCCAGCAGCTTACAGGACTATGGCTACACCTTC. The chain links TRBV7-9 to TRBJ1-2; D is uncertain. The CDR3 length is 12 residues. V lost 2 bases to trimming and J lost 3 bases, with 4 bases between them. Germline V gives CDR1 SEHNR, CDR2 FQNEAQ (reference sequence).

The gene calls are TRBV29-1 and TRBJ2-1; 9 bases align to TRBD2. CDR1 is SQVTM, CDR2 ANQGSEA, per germline. This CDR3 is built from 16 residues. J was trimmed by 5 bases and V by 1 base; bases with no gene match: 9. The CDR3 spells CSVEGLLGLANNEQFF. The CDR3 nucleotides read TGCAGCGTTGAAGGTCTTCTCGGACTAGCGAACAATGAGCAGTTCTTC.

This clone was picked up a small number of times. This chain connects TRBV7-2 to TRBJ2-7, with 11 bases aligning to TRBD1. Germline-derived CDR1 and CDR2 are SGHTA and FQGNSA. The CDR3 totals 13 residues. The V and J ends lost 6 bases and 7 bases, in that order; junction bases with no gene match: 5. The CDR3 here is CASSTGTGGEQYF. CDR3 sequence (DNA): TGTGCCAGCAGTACCGGGACAGGGGGTGAGCAGTACTTC.

In this sample, this clone turned up a few times. The V gene is TRBV6-4, the J gene TRBJ2-7, with D possibly matching TRBD2 (6 bases). Germline V gene lookup returns CDR1 MRHNA and CDR2 SNTAGT. The CDR3 consists of 14 residues. V lost 8 bases and J 2 bases, leaving 16 bases between the germline ends. CDR3 coding DNA: TGTGCCAGCCGGGGGACGGAGAACCCCTACGAGCAGTACTTC. It translates to CASRGTENPYEQYF.

This chain joins TRBV27 and TRBJ2-7; D not resolved. The CDR3 runs 14 residues. The V end lost 4 bases, the J end lost 0 bases, and 10 bases lay between the germline ends. Germline V lookup: CDR1 MNHEY, CDR2 SMNVEV (reference sequence). CDR3 loop: CASSWQRSSYEQYF. The CDR3 nucleotides are TGTGCCAGCAGTTGGCAAAGGAGCTCCTACGAGCAGTACTTC.

In DNA form, the CDR3 reads TGTGCCAGCAGTGATGTAGGAGATAGCAATCAGCCCCAGCATTTT. It encodes CASSDVGDSNQPQHF. The rearrangement joins TRBV6-1 to TRBJ1-5, with D unclear. Trimming pared 3 bases from V and 0 bases from J, leaving 9 bases between. The CDR3 extends over 15 amino acids. Germline CDR1 MNHNS, CDR2 SASEGT.

This clone occurred once. The chain uses TRBV5-1 and TRBJ2-1; the D gene is possibly TRBD2 (6 bases). V was trimmed by 0 bases and J by 9 bases, leaving 10 bases between them. The germline CDR1 and CDR2 sequences are SGHRS and YFSETQ. The CDR3 loop spans 13 amino acids. The CDR3 here is CASSLGGTAEQFF. DNA of the CDR3: TGCGCCAGCAGCTTGGGGGGGACTGCTGAGCAGTTCTTC. The full variable domain, in which reference TRBV5-1 and TRBJ2-1 provide the parts outside the CDR3, is KAGVTQTPRYLIKTRGQQVTLSCSPISGHRSVSWYQQTPGQGLQFLFEYFSETQRNKGNFPGRFSGRQFSNSRSEMNVSTLELGDSALYLCASSLGGTAEQFFGPGTRLTVL.

The V and J genes are TRBV5-1 and TRBJ1-6; D gene ambiguous. V lost 0 bases to trimming and J lost 7 bases, with 8 bases between them. This CDR3 region has 14 residues. Looked up from germline, CDR1 is SGHRS and CDR2 is YFSETQ. The CDR3: CASSLAAKNSPLHF. The CDR3 nucleotides read TGCGCCAGCAGCTTGGCCGCGAAGAATTCACCCCTCCACTTT.

This chain joins TRBV5-1 and TRBJ2-7; a possible D gene is TRBD2 (6 bases). The germline CDR1 and CDR2 sequences are SGHRS and YFSETQ. The CDR3 length is 14 residues. The germline V and J ends were trimmed by 5 bases and 2 bases, with 14 bases remaining between them. CDR3 region: CASRAPGVAYEQYF. The CDR3 DNA sequence: TGCGCCAGCAGGGCCCCGGGGGTCGCCTACGAGCAGTACTTC.

This clone was observed a single time. The rearrangement uses TRBV10-3 and TRBJ2-7; 7 positions match TRBD1. The CDR3 extends over 15 amino acids. Germline CDR1 and CDR2: ENHRY and SYGVKD. Losses at the gene ends were 2 bases for V and 2 bases for J; bases not matched to a gene: 6. The chain's CDR3 is CAISERGQSTYEQYF. The CDR3 coding sequence is TGTGCCATCAGTGAGAGGGGACAGTCCACCTACGAGCAGTACTTC.

This clone was seen just once. At the DNA level, this CDR3 is encoded by other sequences in the same sample as well. The CDR3 bases are TGTGCCAGCAGTCCAAGCACAGATACGCAGTATTTT. Translated: CASSPSTDTQYF. The chain couples TRBV7-9 to TRBJ2-3; D not resolved. This CDR3 is 12 amino acids long. V was clipped by 6 bases and J by 0 bases, with 4 bases between them. The germline CDR1 and CDR2 sequences are SEHNR and FQNEAQ (reference sequence).

The chain recombines TRBV11-2 with TRBJ2-7; 7 positions agree with TRBD1. Looked up from germline, CDR1 is SGHAT and CDR2 is FQNNGV. The CDR3 extends over 13 amino acids. Losses at the gene ends were 5 bases for V and 4 bases for J; bases not matched to a gene: 5. In nucleotides, the CDR3 is TGTGCCAGCAGCCGACAGGGTATGTACGAGCAGTACTTC. Protein: CASSRQGMYEQYF.